The sequence of this T cell receptor beta chain was determined in a study of blood T cells in healthy people across ages. Study-level points and caveats: Estimated diversity, derived from one million T cells, was regarded as an underestimate.

Sample-barcoded 5' priming and a J-beta primer mix drove a second PCR of about 7 to 11 cycles. A tag from a template-switch adaptor with 12 random nucleotides marked each cDNA molecule. A single record per CDR3 protein comes from TCRdb applying MiXCR to the 5' RACE reads. The table shows about 620,000 distinct CDR3 sequences, with about 51% occurring only once. Healthy Caucasians from Russia aged roughly 6 to 90 served as donors. Each individual donor underwent a draw of ten milliliters of peripheral blood. Trimming left V 5 bases short and J 6 bases short, with 8 bases between. Germline CDR1 DFQATT, CDR2 SNEGSKA (reference sequence). This CDR3 contains 11 residues. A word on this clonotype: The antigen is not known.

This chain connects TRBV20-1 to TRBJ2-4, with a weak D call TRBD1 (6 bases). The TCR sequence derives from a woman aged 80 or older in good health. The sequencing input was blood. The CDR3, as DNA: TGCAGTGCTCAACAGGGAAACATTCAGTACTTC. Protein sequence: CSAQQGNIQYF.